This T cell receptor beta chain was retrieved from a study of blood T cell repertoires in COVID-19. This clone was recorded once. The method was immunoSEQ multiplex PCR; TCRdb's version includes in-frame clones alone and lacks a portion of them. The sample yields some 150,000 clones, 84% seen once. The V end lost 8 bases, the J end lost 0 bases, and 14 bases lay between the germline ends. The length of the CDR3 is 15 residues. Looked up from germline, CDR1 is MNHEY and CDR2 is SVGAGI. This receptor was identified in a human donor with acute or convalescent COVID-19. The donor label of this sample is uncertain. This sequence joins TRBV6-5 and TRBJ1-5; tentatively, D is TRBD1 (5 bases). The sequenced sample was peripheral blood. CDR3 sequence (DNA): TGTGCCAGCCCCCGGGGGGGGAATAGCAATCAGCCCCAGCATTTT. Protein: CASPRGGNSNQPQHF.